The rows below give T cell receptor beta chains drawn from one sample of a study of blood T cell repertoires in COVID-19. The table came from immunoSEQ multiplex PCR; TCRdb's copy has only in-frame clones and leaves some out. The data hold a few hundred thousand clones, with more than 85% observed a single time. Sequencing used PBMCs or T cells enriched from blood (not recorded which). These receptor sequences come from a woman in her twenties or thirties who had recovered from COVID-19. Each CDR3 is given with its conserved first and last residue.

v_call: TRBV5-4; j_call: TRBJ1-2; cdr3_aa: CASSLKQGRNYGYTF
v_call: TRBV30; j_call: TRBJ1-4; cdr3_aa: CAWKGQPNEKLFF
v_call: TRBV7-2; j_call: TRBJ1-6; cdr3_aa: CASSLAATGGGSPLHF
v_call: TRBV6-2/TRBV6-3; j_call: TRBJ1-5; cdr3_aa: CASSYSRLRGRDARNQPQHF
v_call: TRBV30; j_call: TRBJ1-6; cdr3_aa: CAWSGHYNSPLHF
v_call: TRBV30; j_call: TRBJ2-1; cdr3_aa: CAWSAGGQYNEQFF
v_call: TRBV15; j_call: TRBJ1-6; cdr3_aa: CATSRDRDNSPLHF
v_call: TRBV19; j_call: TRBJ2-3; cdr3_aa: CASSPQGTSGGPDTQYF
v_call: TRBV30; j_call: TRBJ2-5; cdr3_aa: CAWSPQETQYF
v_call: TRBV5-8; j_call: TRBJ1-2; cdr3_aa: CASSDSWETNYGYTF
v_call: TRBV18; j_call: TRBJ1-5; cdr3_aa: CASSPPGLDNQPQHF
v_call: TRBV2; j_call: TRBJ2-5; cdr3_aa: CASMRSRDTQETQYF
v_call: TRBV5-1; j_call: TRBJ2-7; cdr3_aa: CASSYEQGAQGQYF
v_call: TRBV14; j_call: TRBJ2-7; cdr3_aa: CASSPDGGAYEQYF
v_call: TRBV27; j_call: TRBJ1-1; cdr3_aa: CASRKGVYESSTEAFF
v_call: TRBV5-4; j_call: TRBJ1-1; cdr3_aa: CAGTGTGGFSAEAFF
v_call: TRBV5-5; j_call: TRBJ1-2; cdr3_aa: CASSLGQGLWGYTF
v_call: TRBV7-6; j_call: TRBJ1-4; cdr3_aa: CASSLGDRAKEKLFF
v_call: TRBV6-2/TRBV6-3; j_call: TRBJ2-7; cdr3_aa: CASSYRDSPYEQYF
v_call: TRBV10-3; j_call: TRBJ1-2; cdr3_aa: CALRADSNYGYTF
v_call: TRBV10-3; j_call: TRBJ2-7; cdr3_aa: CAIRQDSYEQYF
v_call: TRBV6-5; j_call: TRBJ2-5; cdr3_aa: CASSYGRSQETQYF
v_call: TRBV7-8; j_call: TRBJ2-3; cdr3_aa: CASSPGQGFGTDTQYF
v_call: TRBV4-3; j_call: TRBJ2-3; cdr3_aa: CASSLTALGGATDTQYF
v_call: TRBV14; j_call: TRBJ1-1; cdr3_aa: CASTLAGPTEAFF
v_call: TRBV25-1; j_call: TRBJ2-5; cdr3_aa: CASSGGKTQYF
v_call: TRBV28; j_call: TRBJ2-1; cdr3_aa: CASSSMSGTHGGNEQFF
v_call: TRBV9; j_call: TRBJ2-1; cdr3_aa: CASSVGTGGSNEQFF
v_call: TRBV27; j_call: TRBJ2-7; cdr3_aa: CASSRTSSYEQYF
v_call: TRBV7-9; j_call: TRBJ2-7; cdr3_aa: CASSLRGAVYEQYF
v_call: TRBV14; j_call: TRBJ2-7; cdr3_aa: CASSQVSYEQYF
v_call: TRBV4-3; j_call: TRBJ1-1; cdr3_aa: CASSQETGPNTEAFF
v_call: TRBV7-9; j_call: TRBJ1-4; cdr3_aa: CASSTLGATANEKLFF
v_call: TRBV3-1/TRBV3-2; j_call: TRBJ1-6; cdr3_aa: CASSPNRDPPLHF
v_call: TRBV6-5; j_call: TRBJ1-3; cdr3_aa: CASSPGVGNTIYF
v_call: TRBV7-2; j_call: TRBJ1-2; cdr3_aa: CASSLNRGNYGYTF
v_call: TRBV25-1; j_call: TRBJ1-1; cdr3_aa: CASSLTGYTEAFF
v_call: TRBV7-8; j_call: TRBJ1-1; cdr3_aa: CASSLAPGQVNTEAFF
v_call: TRBV28; j_call: TRBJ1-2; cdr3_aa: CASSLGDRANYGYTF
v_call: TRBV18; j_call: TRBJ1-2; cdr3_aa: CASSLQTGHRDYGYTF
v_call: TRBV19; j_call: TRBJ1-5; cdr3_aa: CASSIGNQPQHF
v_call: TRBV6-4; j_call: TRBJ1-6; cdr3_aa: CASSLTASETPLHF
v_call: TRBV18; j_call: TRBJ2-4; cdr3_aa: CASSLGSRDIQYF
v_call: TRBV7-9; j_call: TRBJ1-6; cdr3_aa: CASSRLPRGNSPLHF
v_call: TRBV3-1/TRBV3-2; j_call: TRBJ2-1; cdr3_aa: CASSPVRGQGRNEQFF
v_call: TRBV25-1; j_call: TRBJ2-2; cdr3_aa: CASSRISSGGYTGELFF
v_call: TRBV7-2; j_call: TRBJ1-2; cdr3_aa: CASSWNPWTANYGYTF
v_call: TRBV5-6; j_call: TRBJ1-2; cdr3_aa: CASSWDRGGVPRYGYTF
v_call: TRBV19; j_call: TRBJ2-7; cdr3_aa: CASSKRTEGYEQYF